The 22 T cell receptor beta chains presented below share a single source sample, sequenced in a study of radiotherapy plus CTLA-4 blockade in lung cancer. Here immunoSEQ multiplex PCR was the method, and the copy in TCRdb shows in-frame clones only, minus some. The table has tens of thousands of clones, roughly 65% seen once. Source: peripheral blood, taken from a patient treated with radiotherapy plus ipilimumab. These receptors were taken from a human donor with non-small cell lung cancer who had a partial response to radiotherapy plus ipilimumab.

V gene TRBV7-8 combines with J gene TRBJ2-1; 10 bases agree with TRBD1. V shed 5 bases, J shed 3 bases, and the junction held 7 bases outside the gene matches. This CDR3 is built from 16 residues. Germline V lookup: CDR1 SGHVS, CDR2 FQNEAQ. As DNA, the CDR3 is TGTGCCAGCAGCGTTAGGACAGGGGGTAGCTACAATGAGCAGTTCTTC. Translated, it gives CASSVRTGGSYNEQFF.

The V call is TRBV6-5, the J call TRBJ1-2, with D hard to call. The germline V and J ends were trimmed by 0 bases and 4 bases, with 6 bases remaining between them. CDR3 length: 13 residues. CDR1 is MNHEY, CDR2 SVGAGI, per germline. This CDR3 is CASSYSASYGYTF. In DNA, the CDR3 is TGTGCCAGCAGTTACTCGGCTTCCTATGGCTACACCTTC.

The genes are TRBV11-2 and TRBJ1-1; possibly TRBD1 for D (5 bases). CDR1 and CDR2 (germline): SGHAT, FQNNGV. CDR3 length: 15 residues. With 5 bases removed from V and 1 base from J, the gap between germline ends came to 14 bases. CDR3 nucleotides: TGTGCCAGCAGCGCCCCCCGACAGTGGAACACTGAAGCTTTCTTT. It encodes CASSAPRQWNTEAFF.

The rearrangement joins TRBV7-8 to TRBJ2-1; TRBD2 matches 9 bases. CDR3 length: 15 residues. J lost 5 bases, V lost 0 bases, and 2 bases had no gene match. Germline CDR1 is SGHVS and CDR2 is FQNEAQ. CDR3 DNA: TGTGCCAGCAGCTTAGCGGCTAGCGGGGACAATGAGCAGTTCTTC. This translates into CASSLAASGDNEQFF.

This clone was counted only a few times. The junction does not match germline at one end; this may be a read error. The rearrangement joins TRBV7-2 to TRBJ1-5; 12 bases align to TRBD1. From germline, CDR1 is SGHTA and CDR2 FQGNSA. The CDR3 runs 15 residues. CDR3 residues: CASSPGTGGKQPQHF. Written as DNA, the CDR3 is TGTGCCAGCAGCCCTGGGACAGGGGGCAAACAGCCCCAGCATTTT.

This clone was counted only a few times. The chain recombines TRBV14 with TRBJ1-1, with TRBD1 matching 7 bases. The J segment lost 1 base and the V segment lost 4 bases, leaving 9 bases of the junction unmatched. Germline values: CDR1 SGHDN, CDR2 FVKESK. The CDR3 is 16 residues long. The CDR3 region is CASSPTAGTENTEAFF. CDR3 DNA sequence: TGTGCCAGCAGCCCAACCGCCGGGACAGAGAACACTGAAGCTTTCTTT.

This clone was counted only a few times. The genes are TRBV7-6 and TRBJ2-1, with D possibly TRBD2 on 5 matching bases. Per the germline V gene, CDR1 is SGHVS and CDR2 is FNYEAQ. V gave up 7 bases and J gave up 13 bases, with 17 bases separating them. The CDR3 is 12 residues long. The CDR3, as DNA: TGTGCCAGCAACTCCCCCAGCGGAGACCAGTTCTTC. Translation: CASNSPSGDQFF.

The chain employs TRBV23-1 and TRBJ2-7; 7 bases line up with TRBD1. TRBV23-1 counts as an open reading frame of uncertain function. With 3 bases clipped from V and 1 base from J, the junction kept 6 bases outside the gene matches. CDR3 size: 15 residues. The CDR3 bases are TGCGCCAGCAGTCATCCGGGGACAGAATCCTACGAGCAGTACTTC. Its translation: CASSHPGTESYEQYF.

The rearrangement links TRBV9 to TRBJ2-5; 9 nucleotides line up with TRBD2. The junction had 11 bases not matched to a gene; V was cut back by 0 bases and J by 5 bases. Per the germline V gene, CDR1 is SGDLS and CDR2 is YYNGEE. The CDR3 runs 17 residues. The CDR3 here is CASSVGSRGGQEETQYF. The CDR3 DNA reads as TGTGCCAGCAGCGTAGGTTCGCGGGGGGGCCAGGAGGAGACCCAGTACTTC.

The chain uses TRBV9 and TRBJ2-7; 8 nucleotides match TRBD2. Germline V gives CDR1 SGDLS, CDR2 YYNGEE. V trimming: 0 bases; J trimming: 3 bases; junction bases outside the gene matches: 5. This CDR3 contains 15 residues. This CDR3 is CASSVAAGGDYEQYF. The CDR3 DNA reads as TGTGCCAGCAGCGTAGCGGCGGGGGGAGACTACGAGCAGTACTTC.

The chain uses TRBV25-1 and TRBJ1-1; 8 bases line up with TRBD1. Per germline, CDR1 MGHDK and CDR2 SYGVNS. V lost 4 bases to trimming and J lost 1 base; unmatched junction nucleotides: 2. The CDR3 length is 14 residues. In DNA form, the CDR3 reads TGTGCCAGCAGTGGGACAGGGAGGAACACTGAAGCTTTCTTT. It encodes CASSGTGRNTEAFF.

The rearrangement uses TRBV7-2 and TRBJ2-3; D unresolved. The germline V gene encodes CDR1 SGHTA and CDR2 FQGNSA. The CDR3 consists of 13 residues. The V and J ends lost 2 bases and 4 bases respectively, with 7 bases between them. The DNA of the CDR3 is TGTGCCAGCAGCTTAATTCGTCCAGATACGCAGTATTTT. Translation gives CASSLIRPDTQYF. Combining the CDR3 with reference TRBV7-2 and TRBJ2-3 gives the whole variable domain GAGVSQSPSNKVTEKGKDVELRCDPISGHTALYWYRQSLGQGLEFLIYFQGNSAPDKSGLPSDRFSAERTGGSVSTLTIQRTQQEDSAVYLCASSLIRPDTQYFGPGTRLTVL.

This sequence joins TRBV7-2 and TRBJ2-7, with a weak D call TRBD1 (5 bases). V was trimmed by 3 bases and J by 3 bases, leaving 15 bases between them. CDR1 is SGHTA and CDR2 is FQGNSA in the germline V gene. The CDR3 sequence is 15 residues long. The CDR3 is CASSFFPGSDYEQYF. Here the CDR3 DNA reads TGTGCCAGCAGCTTTTTTCCAGGGTCCGACTACGAGCAGTACTTC.

The CDR3, as DNA: TGTGCCAGCAGCTTTAAAATAGGGGGGGTTTCTGGGGCCAACGTCCTGACTTTC. Translation gives CASSFKIGGVSGANVLTF. This chain connects TRBV7-2 to TRBJ2-6; weak D call: TRBD2 (7 bases). Trimming left V 3 bases short and J 1 base short, with 16 bases between. Germline CDR1 and CDR2: SGHTA and FQGNSA. The CDR3 length is 18 residues. The full variable domain, with the rest looked up from reference TRBV7-2 and TRBJ2-6, is GAGVSQSPSNKVTEKGKDVELRCDPISGHTALYWYRQSLGQGLEFLIYFQGNSAPDKSGLPSDRFSAERTGGSVSTLTIQRTQQEDSAVYLCASSFKIGGVSGANVLTFGAGSRLTVL.

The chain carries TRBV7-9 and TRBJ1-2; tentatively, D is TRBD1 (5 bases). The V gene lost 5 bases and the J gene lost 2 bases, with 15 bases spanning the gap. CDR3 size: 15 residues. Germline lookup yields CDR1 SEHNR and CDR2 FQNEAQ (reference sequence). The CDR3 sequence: CASSTGGEVNYGYTF. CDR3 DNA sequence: TGTGCCAGCAGCACGGGGGGGGAGGTAAACTATGGCTACACCTTC.

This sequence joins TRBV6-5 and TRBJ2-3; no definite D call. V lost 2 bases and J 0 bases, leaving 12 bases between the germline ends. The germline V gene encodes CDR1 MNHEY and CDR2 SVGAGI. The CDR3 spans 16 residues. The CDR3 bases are TGTGCCAGCAGTTACGGCAGTATCTCTAGCACAGATACGCAGTATTTT. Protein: CASSYGSISSTDTQYF.

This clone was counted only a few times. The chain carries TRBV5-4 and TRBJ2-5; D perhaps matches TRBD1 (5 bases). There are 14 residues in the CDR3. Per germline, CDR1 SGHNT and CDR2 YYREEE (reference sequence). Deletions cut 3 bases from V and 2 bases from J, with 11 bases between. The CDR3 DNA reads TGTGCCAGCAGCTCAGTGGGGCAGCAAGAGACCCAGTACTTC. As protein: CASSSVGQQETQYF.

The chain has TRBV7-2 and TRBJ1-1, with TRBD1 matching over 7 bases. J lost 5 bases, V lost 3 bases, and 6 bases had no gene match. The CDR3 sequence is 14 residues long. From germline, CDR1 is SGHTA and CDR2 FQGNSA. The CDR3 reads CASSFRTGVTEAFF. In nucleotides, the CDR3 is TGTGCCAGCAGCTTCCGAACAGGGGTAACTGAAGCTTTCTTT.

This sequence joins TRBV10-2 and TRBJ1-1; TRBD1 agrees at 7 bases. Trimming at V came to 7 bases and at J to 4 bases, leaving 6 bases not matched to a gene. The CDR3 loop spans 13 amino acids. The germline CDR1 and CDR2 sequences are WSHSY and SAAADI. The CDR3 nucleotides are TGCGCCAGCACCCCGGGACAGATCACTGAAGCTTTCTTT. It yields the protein CASTPGQITEAFF.

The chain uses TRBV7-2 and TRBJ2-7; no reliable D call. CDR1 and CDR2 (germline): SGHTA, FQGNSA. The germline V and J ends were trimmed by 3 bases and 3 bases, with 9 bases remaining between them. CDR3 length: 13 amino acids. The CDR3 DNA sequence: TGTGCCAGCAGCTTTGGGCCCTACTACGAGCAGTACTTC. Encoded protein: CASSFGPYYEQYF.

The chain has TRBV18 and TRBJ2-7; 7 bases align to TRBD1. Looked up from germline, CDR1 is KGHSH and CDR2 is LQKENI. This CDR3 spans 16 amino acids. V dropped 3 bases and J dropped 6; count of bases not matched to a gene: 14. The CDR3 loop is CASSPHAPGTAGEQYF. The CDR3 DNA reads TGTGCCAGCTCACCCCACGCCCCCGGGACAGCTGGCGAGCAGTACTTC.

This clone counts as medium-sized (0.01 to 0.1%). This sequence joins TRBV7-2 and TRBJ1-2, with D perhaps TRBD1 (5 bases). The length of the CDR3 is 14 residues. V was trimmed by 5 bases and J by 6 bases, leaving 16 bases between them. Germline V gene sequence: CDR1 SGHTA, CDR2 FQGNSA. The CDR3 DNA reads TGTGCCAGCAGCCCCGGGGGGGGAGAAGATGGCTACACCTTC. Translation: CASSPGGGEDGYTF.